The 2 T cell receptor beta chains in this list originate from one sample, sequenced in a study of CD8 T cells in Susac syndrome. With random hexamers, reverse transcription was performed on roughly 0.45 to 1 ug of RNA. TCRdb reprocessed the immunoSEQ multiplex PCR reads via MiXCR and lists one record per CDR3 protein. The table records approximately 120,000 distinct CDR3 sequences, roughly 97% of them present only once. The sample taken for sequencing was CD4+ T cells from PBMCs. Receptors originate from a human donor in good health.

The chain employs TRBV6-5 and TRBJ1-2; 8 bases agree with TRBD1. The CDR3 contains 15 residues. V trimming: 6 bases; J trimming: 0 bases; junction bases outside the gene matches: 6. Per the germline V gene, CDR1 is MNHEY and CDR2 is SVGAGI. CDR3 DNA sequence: TGTGCCAGCAGCCTGGGACAGGCGTCTAACTATGGCTACACCTTC. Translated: CASSLGQASNYGYTF.

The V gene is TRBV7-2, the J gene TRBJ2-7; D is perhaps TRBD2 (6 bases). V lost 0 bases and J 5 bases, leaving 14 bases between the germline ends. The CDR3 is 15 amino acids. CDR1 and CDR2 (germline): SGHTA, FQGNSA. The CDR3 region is CASSLAGTSSHEQYF. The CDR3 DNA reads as TGTGCCAGCAGCTTAGCGGGGACTTCCTCACACGAGCAGTACTTC.